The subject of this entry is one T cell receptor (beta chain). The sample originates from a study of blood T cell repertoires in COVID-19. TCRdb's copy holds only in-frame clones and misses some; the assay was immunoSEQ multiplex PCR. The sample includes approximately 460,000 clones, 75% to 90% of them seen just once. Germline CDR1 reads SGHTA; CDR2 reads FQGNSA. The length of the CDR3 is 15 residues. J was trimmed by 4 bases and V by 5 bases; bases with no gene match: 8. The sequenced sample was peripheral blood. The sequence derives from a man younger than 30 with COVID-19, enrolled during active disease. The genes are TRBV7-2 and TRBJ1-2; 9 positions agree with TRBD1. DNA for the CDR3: TGTGCCAGCAGCACACAGGGGGCGCGCGGCTATGGCTACACCTTC. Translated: CASSTQGARGYGYTF.